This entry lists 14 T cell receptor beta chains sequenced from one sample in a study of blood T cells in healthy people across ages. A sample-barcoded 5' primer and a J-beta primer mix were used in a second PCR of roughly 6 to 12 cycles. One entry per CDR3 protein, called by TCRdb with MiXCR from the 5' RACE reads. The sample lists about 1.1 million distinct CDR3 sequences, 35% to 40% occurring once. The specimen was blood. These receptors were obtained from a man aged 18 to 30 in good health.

The chain's CDR3 is CASSQDDGAREQYF. CDR3 DNA sequence: TGCGCCAGCAGCCAAGATGATGGGGCTCGCGAGCAGTACTTC. The rearrangement links TRBV4-1 to TRBJ2-4, with TRBD1 as a possible D gene (5 bases). The J call could be wrong; TRBJ2-7 is a better fit for the DNA end. The CDR3 length is 14 residues. Germline CDR1 is MGHRA and CDR2 is YSYEKL.

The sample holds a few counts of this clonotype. The CDR3: CAISETGGFYEQYF. CDR3 DNA sequence: TGTGCCATCAGTGAGACAGGGGGCTTTTACGAGCAGTACTTC. The chain has TRBV10-3 and TRBJ2-7, with 9 bases fitting TRBD1. This CDR3 comprises 14 residues. Germline values: CDR1 ENHRY, CDR2 SYGVKD. Trimming at V came to 2 bases and at J to 4 bases, leaving 3 bases not matched to a gene.

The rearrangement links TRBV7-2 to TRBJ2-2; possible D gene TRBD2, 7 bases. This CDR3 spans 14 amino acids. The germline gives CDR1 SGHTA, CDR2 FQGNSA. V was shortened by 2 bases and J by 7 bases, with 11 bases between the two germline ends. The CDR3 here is CASSLSGGGGELFF. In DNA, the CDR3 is TGTGCCAGCAGCTTATCGGGGGGCGGCGGGGAGCTGTTTTTT. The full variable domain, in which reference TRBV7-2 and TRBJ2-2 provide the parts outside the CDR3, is GAGVSQSPSNKVTEKGKDVELRCDPISGHTALYWYRQSLGQGLEFLIYFQGNSAPDKSGLPSDRFSAERTGGSVSTLTIQRTQQEDSAVYLCASSLSGGGGELFFGEGSRLTVL.

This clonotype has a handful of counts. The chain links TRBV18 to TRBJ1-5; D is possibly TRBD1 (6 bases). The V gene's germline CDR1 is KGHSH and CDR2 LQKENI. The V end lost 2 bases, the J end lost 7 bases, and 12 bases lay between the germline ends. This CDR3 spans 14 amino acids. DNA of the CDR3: TGTGCCAGCTCACCAGCAGGGGTGGGCCAGCCCCAGCATTTT. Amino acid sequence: CASSPAGVGQPQHF.

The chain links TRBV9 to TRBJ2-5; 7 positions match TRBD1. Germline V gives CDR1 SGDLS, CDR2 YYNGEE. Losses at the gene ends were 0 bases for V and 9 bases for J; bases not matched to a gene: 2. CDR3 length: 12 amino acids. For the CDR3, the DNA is TGTGCCAGCAGCGTAGGGGACAGCGCCCAGTACTTC. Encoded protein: CASSVGDSAQYF.

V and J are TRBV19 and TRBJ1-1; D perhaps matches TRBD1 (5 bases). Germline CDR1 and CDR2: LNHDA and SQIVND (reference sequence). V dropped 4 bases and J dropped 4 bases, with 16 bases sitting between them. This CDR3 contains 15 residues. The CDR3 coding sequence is TGTGCCAGTAGTAGAGGACCGGCGGGGGGCACTGAAGCTTTCTTT. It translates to CASSRGPAGGTEAFF. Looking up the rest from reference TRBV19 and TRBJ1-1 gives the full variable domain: DGGITQSPKYLFRKEGQNVTLSCEQNLNHDAMYWYRQDPGQGLRLIYYSQIVNDFQKGDIAEGYSVSREKKESFPLTVTSAQKNPTAFYLCASSRGPAGGTEAFFGQGTRLTVV.

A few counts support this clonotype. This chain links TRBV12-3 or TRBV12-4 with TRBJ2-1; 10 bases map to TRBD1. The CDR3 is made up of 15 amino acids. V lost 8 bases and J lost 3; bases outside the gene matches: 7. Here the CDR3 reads CASRLGQGDYNEQFF. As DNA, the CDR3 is TGTGCCAGCCGGCTAGGACAGGGGGACTACAATGAGCAGTTCTTC.

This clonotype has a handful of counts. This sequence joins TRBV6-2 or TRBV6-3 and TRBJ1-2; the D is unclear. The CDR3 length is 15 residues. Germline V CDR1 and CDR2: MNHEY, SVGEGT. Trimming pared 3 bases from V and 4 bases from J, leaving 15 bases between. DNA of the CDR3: TGTGCCAGCAGTTATGGAGGCGATAGAGGCTATGGCTACACCTTC. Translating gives CASSYGGDRGYGYTF.

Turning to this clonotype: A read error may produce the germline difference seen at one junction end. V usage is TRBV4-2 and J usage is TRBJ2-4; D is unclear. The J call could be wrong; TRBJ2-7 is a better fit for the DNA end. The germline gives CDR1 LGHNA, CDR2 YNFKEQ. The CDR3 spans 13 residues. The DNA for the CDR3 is TGTGCCATCAGCCAAGATCTAAACTACGAGCAGTACTTC. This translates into CAISQDLNYEQYF.

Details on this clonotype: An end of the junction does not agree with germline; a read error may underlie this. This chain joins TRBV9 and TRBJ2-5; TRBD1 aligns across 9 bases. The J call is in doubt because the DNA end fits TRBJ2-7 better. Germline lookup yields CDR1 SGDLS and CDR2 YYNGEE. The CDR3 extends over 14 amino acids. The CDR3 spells CACSTDDRGYEQYF. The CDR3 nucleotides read TGTGCCTGCAGCACCGACGACAGGGGGTACGAGCAGTACTTC.

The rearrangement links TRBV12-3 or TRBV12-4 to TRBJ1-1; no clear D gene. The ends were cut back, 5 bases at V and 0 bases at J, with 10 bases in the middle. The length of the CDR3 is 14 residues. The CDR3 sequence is CASSGRTVNTEAFF. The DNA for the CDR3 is TGTGCCAGCAGTGGACGGACGGTGAACACTGAAGCTTTCTTT.

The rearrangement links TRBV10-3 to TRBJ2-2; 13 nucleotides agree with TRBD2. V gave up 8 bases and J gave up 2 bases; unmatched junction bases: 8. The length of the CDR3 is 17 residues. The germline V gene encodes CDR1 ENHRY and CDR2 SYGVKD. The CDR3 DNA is TGTGCCATCGGGCCGACTAGCGGGGGGAGAAACACCGGGGAGCTGTTTTTT. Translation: CAIGPTSGGRNTGELFF.

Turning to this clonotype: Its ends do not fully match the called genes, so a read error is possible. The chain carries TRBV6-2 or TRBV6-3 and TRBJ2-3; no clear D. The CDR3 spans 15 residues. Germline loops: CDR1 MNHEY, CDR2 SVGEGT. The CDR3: CASTFDSAATDTRYF. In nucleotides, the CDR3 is TGTGCCAGCACCTTCGACTCGGCGGCCACAGATACGCGGTATTTT.

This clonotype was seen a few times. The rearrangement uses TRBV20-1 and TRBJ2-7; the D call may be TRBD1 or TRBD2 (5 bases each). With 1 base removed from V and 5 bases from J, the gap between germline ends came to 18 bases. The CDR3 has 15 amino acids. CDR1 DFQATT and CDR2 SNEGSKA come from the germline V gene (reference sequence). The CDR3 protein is CSARGGAGVLDEQYF. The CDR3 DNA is TGCAGTGCTAGAGGAGGGGCCGGGGTCTTGGACGAGCAGTACTTC.